The 28 T cell receptor beta chains given below trace back to one sample, sequenced in a study of CD4 T cells in relation to SARS-CoV-2 and coronaviruses (TCRdb year 2021). CD4+ T cells from unexposed donors were collected before the COVID-19 pandemic (2011-2018). Library preparation was by the immunoSEQ multiplex PCR assay. TCRdb limited this immuneACCESS table to in-frame rearrangements with V and J called. A share of clones is missing; checked studies link under half to unresolved V genes, and the rest is unexplained. For this sample the table gives 65,000 or so clones, of which about 94% were detected only once. Around 0.14% of the sample lies in the top ten. Sequencing used naive CD4+ T cells from PBMCs. The sample's cell subset or site label, decoded: naive CD4+ T cells isolated by negative enrichment. These receptors were obtained from a human donor in good health.

The J gene is TRBJ2-2, the V gene TRBV9; perhaps D is TRBD1 or TRBD2 (6 bases each). Germline lookup yields CDR1 SGDLS and CDR2 YYNGEE. The length of the CDR3 is 14 residues. The V end lost 0 bases, the J end lost 7 bases, and 10 bases lay between the germline ends. CDR3 coding DNA: TGTGCCAGCAGCGTAGGGGGGGCTGACGGGGAGCTGTTTTTT. Protein sequence: CASSVGGADGELFF.

This chain uses TRBV24-1 with TRBJ2-3; D gene uncertain. This CDR3 contains 14 residues. Germline assignment: CDR1 KGHDR and CDR2 SFDVKD. Trimming took off 4 bases at V and 4 bases at J, with 11 bases between the two ends. In DNA form, the CDR3 reads TGTGCCACCAGTGACCCCCCCATCGCAGATACGCAGTATTTT. Translating it yields CATSDPPIADTQYF.

The chain joins TRBV4-1 to TRBJ2-5, with 11 bases identical to TRBD2. This CDR3 has 16 residues. Germline assignment: CDR1 MGHRA and CDR2 YSYEKL. The V segment lost 3 bases and the J segment 3 bases; nucleotides outside the gene matches: 6. CDR3 in amino acids: CASSQTIAGGKETQYF. The CDR3 DNA sequence: TGCGCCAGCAGCCAGACCATAGCGGGAGGGAAAGAGACCCAGTACTTC.

V usage is TRBV28 and J usage is TRBJ2-6; tentatively, D is TRBD1 (6 bases). The germline V and J ends were trimmed by 5 bases and 4 bases, with 15 bases remaining between them. The CDR3 is made up of 16 amino acids. The germline V gene has CDR1 MDHEN and CDR2 SYDVKM. CDR3 region: CASSSRGGRGANVLTF. CDR3 coding DNA: TGTGCCAGCAGTAGCCGAGGGGGTCGGGGGGCCAACGTCCTGACTTTC. Supplemented by reference TRBV28 and TRBJ2-6, the full variable domain reads DVKVTQSSRYLVKRTGEKVFLECVQDMDHENMFWYRQDPGLGLRLIYFSYDVKMKEKGDIPEGYSVSREKKERFSLILESASTNQTSMYLCASSSRGGRGANVLTFGAGSRLTVL.

V gene TRBV18 combines with J gene TRBJ2-6; D might be TRBD2 (5 bases). The germline CDR1 and CDR2 sequences are KGHSH and LQKENI. V lost 4 bases and J lost 5, with 12 bases in between. The CDR3 has 15 residues. This chain's CDR3 is CASSLGQDWANVLTF. Here the CDR3 DNA reads TGTGCCAGCTCACTAGGGCAGGACTGGGCCAACGTCCTGACTTTC.

V is TRBV7-3 and J is TRBJ2-7; TRBD2 matches 7 bases. The germline V gene encodes CDR1 SGHTA and CDR2 FQGTGA. There are 15 residues in the CDR3. The V and J ends lost 2 bases and 1 base, in that order; junction bases with no gene match: 5. The CDR3 here is CASSLSSGKSYEQYF. CDR3 in DNA: TGTGCCAGCAGCTTATCAAGCGGGAAGTCCTACGAGCAGTACTTC.

The rearrangement uses TRBV7-9 and TRBJ2-2, with D perhaps TRBD2 (6 bases). V lost 5 bases to trimming and J lost 2 bases, with 21 bases between them. This CDR3 spans 18 amino acids. Looked up from germline, CDR1 is SEHNR and CDR2 is FQNEAQ (reference sequence). The CDR3, as DNA: TGTGCCAGCAGCCTGAGGCCGAGCGGGCGAAGTAACACCGGGGAGCTGTTTTTT. Translating it yields CASSLRPSGRSNTGELFF.

The chain links TRBV28 to TRBJ1-4; unclear D gene. Germline assignment: CDR1 MDHEN and CDR2 SYDVKM. V was pared by 1 base and J by 13 bases, with 7 bases between. This CDR3 spans 11 amino acids. For the CDR3, the DNA is TGTGCCAGCAGTTTATCCCGATCACTGTTTTTT. This gives the protein CASSLSRSLFF.

The chain is built from TRBV28 and TRBJ2-2; 9 bases line up with TRBD1. The germline gives CDR1 MDHEN, CDR2 SYDVKM. This CDR3 is 15 amino acids long. V was pared by 7 bases and J by 12 bases, with 15 bases of the junction left unmatched. CDR3 bases: TGTGCCAGCACCCAAGGACAGGGGAGCCTGGTTAAGCTGTTTTTT. This translates into CASTQGQGSLVKLFF.

This clone was detected only once. The rearrangement uses TRBV5-1 and TRBJ2-3, with 9 bases that match TRBD2. Germline V lookup: CDR1 SGHRS, CDR2 YFSETQ. The ends lost 2 bases at V and 2 bases at J; junction bases unmatched: 9. This CDR3 comprises 17 residues. The CDR3 protein is CASSLQTSGISTDTQYF. The CDR3 DNA reads TGCGCCAGCAGCTTACAGACTAGCGGAATTTCCACAGATACGCAGTATTTT. Looking up the rest from reference TRBV5-1 and TRBJ2-3 gives the full variable domain: KAGVTQTPRYLIKTRGQQVTLSCSPISGHRSVSWYQQTPGQGLQFLFEYFSETQRNKGNFPGRFSGRQFSNSRSEMNVSTLELGDSALYLCASSLQTSGISTDTQYFGPGTRLTVL.

The chain links TRBV21-1 to TRBJ2-5; the table's TRBD1 call for D was not verified on the DNA. TRBV21-1 is an annotated pseudogene. CDR3 size: 18 residues. CDR3 residues: CASTTTMGRAGGIETQYF. The CDR3, as DNA: TGTGCCAGCACCACAACGATGGGGCGGGCAGGGGGCATAGAGACCCAGTACTTC.

This sequence joins TRBV18 and TRBJ1-1; 8 positions agree with TRBD1. The germline gives CDR1 KGHSH, CDR2 LQKENI. This CDR3 contains 16 residues. Trimming removed 3 bases from V and 2 bases from J; junction bases left unmatched: 8. The CDR3 region is CASSPGQGGSNTEAFF. In DNA form, the CDR3 reads TGTGCCAGCTCACCCGGACAGGGAGGGAGTAACACTGAAGCTTTCTTT.

The V and J genes are TRBV27 and TRBJ2-7; tentatively, D is TRBD1 (5 bases). Trimming removed 2 bases from V and 3 bases from J, with 17 bases in between. The germline gives CDR1 MNHEY, CDR2 SMNVEV (reference sequence). This CDR3 contains 16 residues. Here the CDR3 reads CASSLEEKIGDYEQYF. The CDR3 nucleotides are TGTGCCAGCAGTTTAGAAGAAAAGATAGGGGACTACGAGCAGTACTTC.

This chain links TRBV5-4 with TRBJ2-5; TRBD1 might be the D (5 bases). The germline CDR1 and CDR2 sequences are SGHNT and YYREEE (reference sequence). This CDR3 spans 16 amino acids. Trimming pared 0 bases from V and 2 bases from J, leaving 14 bases between. The CDR3 DNA is TGTGCCAGCAGCTTGGCGGGCAGGGCGAGACAAGAGACCCAGTACTTC. Its translation is CASSLAGRARQETQYF.

This clone was detected only once. V usage is TRBV27 and J usage is TRBJ1-5; 8 bases agree with TRBD1. The CDR3 runs 14 residues. J lost 4 bases, V lost 5 bases, and 4 bases had no gene match. In germline, CDR1 is MNHEY, CDR2 SMNVEV (reference sequence). CDR3 DNA sequence: TGTGCCAGCAGTGGGACAGGACTAAATCAGCCCCAGCATTTT. It yields the protein CASSGTGLNQPQHF.

V usage is TRBV9 and J usage is TRBJ2-3; 7 bases map to TRBD1. The CDR3 is 15 residues long. The trim removed 4 bases at V and 1 base at J, leaving 6 bases unmatched. CDR1 and CDR2 (germline): SGDLS, YYNGEE. In nucleotides, the CDR3 is TGTGCCAGCAGCTTTACGGGACAGCGCACAGATACGCAGTATTTT. As protein: CASSFTGQRTDTQYF.

This rearrangement joins TRBV18 to TRBJ2-5; 7 nucleotides line up with TRBD1. Trimming cost V 2 bases and J 1 base; bases outside gene matches: 7. Germline CDR1 and CDR2: KGHSH and LQKENI. The CDR3 length is 16 residues. The chain's CDR3 is CASSPTRTGIQETQYF. The CDR3 DNA follows: TGTGCCAGCTCACCAACGAGGACAGGCATCCAAGAGACCCAGTACTTC.

This chain connects TRBV28 to TRBJ2-1; tentative D call: TRBD2 (6 bases). The length of the CDR3 is 16 residues. The V end was cut by 4 bases, the J end by 2 bases, with 15 bases between. Germline V gene sequence: CDR1 MDHEN, CDR2 SYDVKM. The CDR3, as DNA: TGTGCCAGCAGTTCCTCCGGGACTTCACCCTACAATGAGCAGTTCTTC. The encoded protein is CASSSSGTSPYNEQFF.

The chain links TRBV10-2 to TRBJ2-7; tentatively, D is TRBD1 or TRBD2 (5 bases each). This CDR3 contains 16 residues. In germline, CDR1 is WSHSY, CDR2 SAAADI. V shed 5 bases and J shed 0 bases, with 17 bases lying between them. CDR3 protein: CASSPYNRGGSYEQYF. The CDR3 nucleotides are TGCGCCAGCAGTCCGTACAACCGGGGCGGCTCCTACGAGCAGTACTTC.

This chain links TRBV5-8 with TRBJ2-7, with 7 bases identical to TRBD2. This CDR3 spans 13 amino acids. From germline, CDR1 is SGHTS and CDR2 YDEGEE. V lost 4 bases and J lost 7; bases outside the gene matches: 8. The CDR3 loop is CASSGMGLPEQYF. CDR3 coding DNA: TGTGCCAGCAGCGGCATGGGACTACCGGAGCAGTACTTC. The variable domain in full, with the rest retrieved from reference TRBV5-8 and TRBJ2-7, is EAGVTQSPTHLIKTRGQQATLRCSPISGHTSVYWYQQALGLGLQFLLWYDEGEERNRGNFPPRFSGRQFPNYSSELNVNALELEDSALYLCASSGMGLPEQYFGPGTRLTVT.

The V call is TRBV7-3, the J call TRBJ2-1; maybe TRBD2 (6 bases). V lost 0 bases to trimming and J lost 0 bases, with 9 bases between them. Per the germline V gene, CDR1 is SGHTA and CDR2 is FQGTGA. This CDR3 comprises 16 residues. CDR3 bases: TGTGCCAGCAGCTTAACGGGAGGTAGCTCCTACAATGAGCAGTTCTTC. The encoded protein is CASSLTGGSSYNEQFF. The full variable domain, rest sourced from reference TRBV7-3 and TRBJ2-1, is GAGVSQTPSNKVTEKGKYVELRCDPISGHTALYWYRQSLGQGPEFLIYFQGTGAADDSGLPNDRFFAVRPEGSVSTLKIQRTERGDSAVYLCASSLTGGSSYNEQFFGPGTRLTVL.

V is TRBV18 and J is TRBJ1-1; D remains ambiguous. CDR1 KGHSH and CDR2 LQKENI come from the germline V gene. V was trimmed by 1 base and J by 4 bases, leaving 7 bases between them. The CDR3 contains 13 residues. CDR3 amino acids: CASSPRGGTEAFF. The CDR3 nucleotides are TGTGCCAGCTCACCACGTGGAGGCACTGAAGCTTTCTTT.

This chain uses TRBV27 with TRBJ1-2; D perhaps matches TRBD1 (6 bases). Germline values: CDR1 MNHEY, CDR2 SMNVEV (reference sequence). The CDR3 spans 14 residues. V was shortened by 3 bases and J by 6 bases, with 14 bases between the two germline ends. As DNA, the CDR3 is TGTGCCAGCAGTTTGACTCACAGGGCGGATGGCTACACCTTC. This encodes CASSLTHRADGYTF.

This rearrangement joins TRBV3-1 (or the pseudogene TRBV3-2) to TRBJ1-4, with 7 bases that match TRBD1. The germline gives CDR1 LGHDT, CDR2 YNNKEL (reference sequence). The CDR3 sequence is 16 residues long. J was trimmed by 4 bases and V by 4 bases; bases with no gene match: 9. The CDR3 region is CASSRSTGNGNEKLFF. CDR3 sequence (DNA): TGTGCCAGCAGCCGATCGACAGGGAATGGTAATGAAAAACTGTTTTTT.

The J gene is TRBJ2-5, the V gene TRBV7-3; a possible D gene is TRBD2 (6 bases). The CDR3 is made up of 13 amino acids. The germline CDR1 and CDR2 sequences are SGHTA and FQGTGA. Trimming removed 5 bases at V and 3 bases at J, with 10 bases between. CDR3 DNA sequence: TGTGCCAGCAGCCTCGGGACTGAAGAGACCCAGTACTTC. It codes for CASSLGTEETQYF.

The gene calls are TRBV19 and TRBJ2-7; 9 bases align to TRBD1. Germline CDR1 reads LNHDA; CDR2 reads SQIVND (reference sequence). With 7 bases clipped from V and 1 base from J, the junction kept 8 bases outside the gene matches. This CDR3 contains 15 residues. As DNA, the CDR3 is TGTGCCAGTAACTCCGGGACAGGGTCTTCCTACGAGCAGTACTTC. Translation: CASNSGTGSSYEQYF.

The V and J genes are TRBV5-1 and TRBJ1-1, with TRBD1 matching 12 bases. Germline V gene sequence: CDR1 SGHRS, CDR2 YFSETQ. Losses at the gene ends were 4 bases for V and 7 bases for J; bases not matched to a gene: 5. The CDR3 extends over 14 amino acids. CDR3 sequence (DNA): TGCGCCAGCAGCCAGGGACAGGGGGCTATTGAAGCTTTCTTT. It codes for CASSQGQGAIEAFF.

The chain links TRBV28 to TRBJ1-3; 7 bases fit TRBD1. Germline V gives CDR1 MDHEN, CDR2 SYDVKM. V lost 5 bases to trimming and J lost 4 bases; unmatched junction nucleotides: 8. The CDR3 spans 15 residues. CDR3: CASSRPTGSGNTIYF. CDR3 bases: TGTGCCAGCAGTCGGCCGACAGGGTCAGGAAACACCATATATTTT.